These 26 T cell receptor beta chains were sequenced from one sample in a study of blood T cell repertoires in COVID-19. The protocol was immunoSEQ multiplex PCR, while the TCRdb copy is restricted to in-frame clones and leaves out a portion. The data show 280,000 or so clones, about 89% seen once. Sequencing input: peripheral blood. These TCRs come from a woman aged 55 to 70 with acute or convalescent COVID-19.

The chain uses TRBV6-2 or TRBV6-3 and TRBJ2-3; TRBD2 aligns across 12 bases. CDR3 length: 15 residues. V lost 6 bases, J lost 5 bases, and 6 bases stayed unmatched. In germline, CDR1 is MNHEY, CDR2 SVGEGT. The CDR3 sequence: CASSSLAGGRDTQYF. The CDR3 DNA is TGTGCCAGCAGCTCCCTAGCGGGGGGGCGAGATACGCAGTATTTT.

This chain links TRBV28 with TRBJ2-7; 11 nucleotides agree with TRBD1. The length of the CDR3 is 15 residues. The germline V gene encodes CDR1 MDHEN and CDR2 SYDVKM. Trimming removed 7 bases from V and 4 bases from J; junction bases left unmatched: 9. CDR3 nucleotides: TGTGCCAGCACTCAAGGGGACAGGGGGGGATACGAGCAGTACTTC. It codes for CASTQGDRGGYEQYF.

This clone came up once. This sequence joins TRBV6-2 or TRBV6-3 and TRBJ2-2; TRBD2 matches 9 bases. This CDR3 spans 17 amino acids. V shed 5 bases and J 0 bases; nucleotides not matched to a gene: 7. CDR1 and CDR2 (germline): MNHEY, SVGEGT. The CDR3 DNA is TGTGCCAGCAGTAACCTAGCGGGGATACCGAACACCGGGGAGCTGTTTTTT. Encoded protein: CASSNLAGIPNTGELFF.

The V gene is TRBV9, the J gene TRBJ1-1; tentatively, D is TRBD1 (6 bases). This CDR3 contains 17 residues. Germline loops: CDR1 SGDLS, CDR2 YYNGEE. Trimming stripped 2 bases from V and 4 bases from J, with 21 bases between. In nucleotides, the CDR3 is TGTGCCAGCAGCGTGACAACAACAGGGTCCTACGGCACTGAAGCTTTCTTT. This sequence encodes CASSVTTTGSYGTEAFF.

The V and J genes are TRBV12-3 or TRBV12-4 and TRBJ1-2, with 9 bases fitting TRBD1. The junction had 5 bases not matched to a gene; V was cut back by 6 bases and J by 6 bases. The CDR3 is 13 residues long. CDR3 residues: CASSVGQGNGYTF. The CDR3 DNA reads as TGTGCCAGCAGCGTAGGACAGGGGAATGGCTACACCTTC.

The J gene is TRBJ2-5, the V gene TRBV29-1; 8 bases are shared with TRBD1. V lost 3 bases and J lost 13; bases outside the gene matches: 16. This CDR3 region has 14 residues. Germline loops: CDR1 SQVTM, CDR2 ANQGSEA. CDR3 nucleotide sequence: TGCAGCGTTGAGGGCCCAGGGGGCGCGGGTGCTAGGTACTTC. Protein: CSVEGPGGAGARYF.

CDR3 nucleotides: TGTGCCACCAGCGCCCCGACAGGGGGCGGGTCAGGCCGGGTAGGAGAGCAGTTCTTC. Translating it yields CATSAPTGGGSGRVGEQFF. V usage is TRBV24-1 and J usage is TRBJ2-1; 10 bases align to TRBD1. The CDR3 has 19 amino acids. With 7 bases clipped from V and 10 bases from J, the junction kept 24 bases outside the gene matches. Germline assignment: CDR1 KGHDR and CDR2 SFDVKD.

The chain carries TRBV7-2 and TRBJ2-7; D may be TRBD2 (6 bases). This CDR3 is 15 amino acids long. Trimming left V 1 base short and J 0 bases short, with 10 bases between. CDR1 and CDR2 (germline): SGHTA, FQGNSA. The CDR3 spells CASSLVWGDSYEQYF. The CDR3 bases are TGTGCCAGCAGCTTAGTCTGGGGGGACTCCTACGAGCAGTACTTC.

The chain employs TRBV11-3 and TRBJ2-7; D is perhaps TRBD2 (6 bases). The CDR3 contains 14 residues. V shed 8 bases and J shed 7 bases, with 21 bases lying between them. CDR1 is SGHNT and CDR2 is YENEEA in the germline V gene. CDR3 DNA: TGTGCCAGCGGGACGGGTGACACCGGAGGGGAGCAGTACTTC. As protein: CASGTGDTGGEQYF.

V gene TRBV18 combines with J gene TRBJ1-1; perhaps TRBD1 as D (5 bases). This CDR3 contains 15 residues. The germline V gene has CDR1 KGHSH and CDR2 LQKENI. V was shortened by 0 bases and J by 4 bases, with 12 bases between the two germline ends. The chain's CDR3 is CASSPPGGGGTEAFF. The CDR3 coding sequence is TGTGCCAGCTCACCACCGGGGGGGGGAGGCACTGAAGCTTTCTTT. The complete variable domain, with remaining parts taken from reference TRBV18 and TRBJ1-1, reads NAGVMQNPRHLVRRRGQEARLRCSPMKGHSHVYWYRQLPEEGLKFMVYLQKENIIDESGMPKERFSAEFPKEGPSILRIQQVVRGDSAAYFCASSPPGGGGTEAFFGQGTRLTVV.

The rearrangement uses TRBV19 and TRBJ2-1; 9 bases match TRBD2. V lost 3 bases and J lost 7; bases outside the gene matches: 7. This CDR3 is built from 15 residues. The germline gives CDR1 LNHDA, CDR2 SQIVND (reference sequence). Here the CDR3 DNA reads TGTGCCAGTAGTATCTCCTCGGGACTAGCAAATGAGCAGTTCTTC. Translated, it gives CASSISSGLANEQFF.

The CDR3 sequence is CASSLTSGFNTGELFF. DNA for the CDR3: TGCGCCAGCAGCTTGACTAGCGGTTTCAACACCGGGGAGCTGTTTTTT. V usage is TRBV5-1 and J usage is TRBJ2-2, with TRBD2 matching 8 bases. The V and J ends lost 1 base and 2 bases, in that order; junction bases with no gene match: 4. This CDR3 has 16 amino acids. Per germline, CDR1 SGHRS and CDR2 YFSETQ.

J is TRBJ2-6 and V is TRBV6-2 or TRBV6-3; D is undetermined. The CDR3 spans 15 residues. CDR1 is MNHEY and CDR2 is SVGEGT in the germline V gene. Trimming left V 0 bases short and J 4 bases short, with 7 bases between. As DNA, the CDR3 is TGTGCCAGCAGTTACTCGACACCCGGGGCCAACGTCCTGACTTTC. Its protein is CASSYSTPGANVLTF.

The chain has TRBV6-5 and TRBJ1-1; perhaps TRBD1 as D (6 bases). Looked up from germline, CDR1 is MNHEY and CDR2 is SVGAGI. The CDR3 spans 14 residues. Trimming took off 4 bases at V and 1 base at J, with 10 bases between the two ends. The CDR3 nucleotides are TGTGCCAGCAGTTCAGGGGCGCAGAACACTGAAGCTTTCTTT. Translated, it gives CASSSGAQNTEAFF.

The V gene is TRBV30, the J gene TRBJ2-4; TRBD1 is a possible D gene (6 bases). The germline CDR1 and CDR2 sequences are GTSNPN and SVGIG (reference sequence). The germline V and J ends were trimmed by 0 bases and 2 bases, with 17 bases remaining between them. This CDR3 region has 17 residues. The CDR3: CAWSVGPLGTPKNIQYF. CDR3 DNA sequence: TGTGCCTGGAGTGTTGGTCCCCTCGGGACACCCAAAAACATTCAGTACTTC. Variable domain in full (rest from reference TRBV30 and TRBJ2-4): SQTIHQWPATLVQPVGSPLSLECTVEGTSNPNLYWYRQAAGRGLQLLFYSVGIGQISSEVPQNLSASRPQDRQFILSSKKLLLSDSGFYLCAWSVGPLGTPKNIQYFGAGTRLSVL.

For the CDR3, the DNA is TGTGCCAGCACCATCTCCCGGGGTTTCGGTGGCTACACCTTC. As protein: CASTISRGFGGYTF. This chain uses TRBV11-2 with TRBJ1-2; D gene uncertain. The CDR3 length is 14 residues. CDR1 is SGHAT and CDR2 is FQNNGV in the germline V gene. V was clipped by 7 bases and J by 7 bases, with 19 bases between them.

The chain links TRBV18 to TRBJ2-7; no definite D call. Between the trimmed V and J ends, which lost 4 bases and 4 bases, there was a span of 11 bases. Germline V lookup: CDR1 KGHSH, CDR2 LQKENI. The CDR3 spans 13 residues. CDR3 DNA sequence: TGTGCCAGCTCACTCGCACAGTCGTACGAGCAGTACTTC. It yields the protein CASSLAQSYEQYF.

The gene calls are TRBV5-1 and TRBJ2-5, with D possibly matching TRBD2 (5 bases). CDR1 SGHRS and CDR2 YFSETQ come from the germline V gene. V was cut by 7 bases and J by 6 bases, with 16 bases left in between. The CDR3 is 13 amino acids. The CDR3 region has the DNA TGCGCCAGCCAATTAAGCCCCGGGAAGACCCAGTACTTC. Amino acid sequence: CASQLSPGKTQYF. The variable domain in full, completed from reference TRBV5-1 and TRBJ2-5, reads KAGVTQTPRYLIKTRGQQVTLSCSPISGHRSVSWYQQTPGQGLQFLFEYFSETQRNKGNFPGRFSGRQFSNSRSEMNVSTLELGDSALYLCASQLSPGKTQYFGPGTRLLVL.

The rearrangement uses TRBV28 and TRBJ2-7, with D perhaps matching TRBD2 (6 bases). The germline gives CDR1 MDHEN, CDR2 SYDVKM. V lost 1 base and J lost 7, with 11 bases in between. This CDR3 comprises 13 residues. The DNA for the CDR3 is TGTGCCAGCAGTTTATTAGCGGACCGGGAGCAGTACTTC. This translates into CASSLLADREQYF.

The chain joins TRBV11-2 to TRBJ2-2; D gene uncertain. V dropped 1 base and J dropped 7 bases, with 10 bases sitting between them. The CDR3 sequence is 14 residues long. Germline CDR1 and CDR2: SGHAT and FQNNGV. The CDR3 is CASSLAPDFGELFF. For the CDR3, the DNA is TGTGCCAGCAGCTTAGCCCCCGACTTCGGGGAGCTGTTTTTT.

This clone has a single count. The V gene is TRBV24-1, the J gene TRBJ2-1; 11 bases match TRBD1. CDR1 and CDR2 (germline): KGHDR, SFDVKD. The V segment lost 4 bases and the J segment 9 bases; nucleotides outside the gene matches: 7. The CDR3 loop spans 15 amino acids. The CDR3 loop is CATSDSGQGDGEQFF. Here the CDR3 DNA reads TGTGCCACCAGTGACTCGGGACAGGGGGACGGTGAGCAGTTCTTC.

The chain employs TRBV10-3 and TRBJ2-7, with 7 bases matching TRBD1. The length of the CDR3 is 15 residues. The ends lost 2 bases at V and 6 bases at J; junction bases unmatched: 10. Per the germline V gene, CDR1 is ENHRY and CDR2 is SYGVKD. CDR3: CAISEGTAALSEQYF. The DNA for the CDR3 is TGTGCCATCAGTGAGGGGACAGCCGCGCTCAGCGAGCAGTACTTC.

V is TRBV5-4 and J is TRBJ2-1; 7 bases are shared with TRBD2. This CDR3 spans 18 amino acids. The ends lost 1 base at V and 4 bases at J; junction bases unmatched: 14. Germline V gene data show CDR1 as SGHNT and CDR2 as YYREEE (reference sequence). The CDR3 region has the DNA TGTGCCAGCAGCTTGTTTCGCGGGACGGGGGGTGGTTACAATGAGCAGTTCTTC. It encodes CASSLFRGTGGGYNEQFF.

The chain combines TRBV11-2 with TRBJ2-5; D not certain. Germline CDR1 and CDR2: SGHAT and FQNNGV. CDR3 length: 13 amino acids. Trimming took off 5 bases at V and 0 bases at J, with 7 bases between the two ends. The DNA of the CDR3 is TGTGCCAGCAGCCGACATCACCAAGAGACCCAGTACTTC. Amino acids: CASSRHHQETQYF.

The chain couples TRBV4-3 to TRBJ2-1, with 8 bases that match TRBD2. The CDR3 sequence is 15 residues long. Losses at the gene ends were 0 bases for V and 3 bases for J; bases not matched to a gene: 1. Per the germline V gene, CDR1 is LGHNA and CDR2 is YSLEER. CDR3 sequence reads: CASSQELAVYNEQFF. The DNA of the CDR3 is TGCGCCAGCAGCCAAGAACTAGCGGTCTACAATGAGCAGTTCTTC.

The rearrangement links TRBV6-4 to TRBJ2-5; D perhaps matches TRBD1 (6 bases). The ends were cut back, 4 bases at V and 3 bases at J, with 15 bases in the middle. This CDR3 is built from 15 residues. Germline-derived CDR1 and CDR2 are MRHNA and SNTAGT. CDR3 sequence: CASSVYRVREETQYF. The CDR3 nucleotides are TGTGCCAGCAGTGTGTACAGGGTCAGGGAAGAGACCCAGTACTTC.